This T cell receptor beta chain was identified in a study of T cell repertoires in cytomegalovirus infection. General study findings and limits: Pooled public TCR beta family frequency picked out CMV carriers with the relevant HLA.

TCRdb reanalysed the reads using MiXCR and keeps one entry per CDR3 protein. The repertoire consists of approximately 200,000 distinct CDR3 sequences, with roughly 27% occurring once and the leading ten covering under 35%. V trimming: 2 bases; J trimming: 2 bases; junction bases outside the gene matches: 6. This CDR3 has 16 amino acids. CDR1 and CDR2 (germline): PRHDT, FYEKMQ (reference sequence). This clonotype was seen a few times. What it binds is unknown. J is TRBJ2-3 and V is TRBV13, with 8 nucleotides matching TRBD2. Input material: PBMCs. The sequence came from a human donor in good health (CMV status not recorded). Some clones in this sample may be carry-over from other donors' samples. This chain's CDR3 is CASSLQTSVYTDTQYF. The CDR3 DNA sequence: TGTGCCAGCAGCTTACAGACTAGCGTCTACACAGATACGCAGTATTTT.